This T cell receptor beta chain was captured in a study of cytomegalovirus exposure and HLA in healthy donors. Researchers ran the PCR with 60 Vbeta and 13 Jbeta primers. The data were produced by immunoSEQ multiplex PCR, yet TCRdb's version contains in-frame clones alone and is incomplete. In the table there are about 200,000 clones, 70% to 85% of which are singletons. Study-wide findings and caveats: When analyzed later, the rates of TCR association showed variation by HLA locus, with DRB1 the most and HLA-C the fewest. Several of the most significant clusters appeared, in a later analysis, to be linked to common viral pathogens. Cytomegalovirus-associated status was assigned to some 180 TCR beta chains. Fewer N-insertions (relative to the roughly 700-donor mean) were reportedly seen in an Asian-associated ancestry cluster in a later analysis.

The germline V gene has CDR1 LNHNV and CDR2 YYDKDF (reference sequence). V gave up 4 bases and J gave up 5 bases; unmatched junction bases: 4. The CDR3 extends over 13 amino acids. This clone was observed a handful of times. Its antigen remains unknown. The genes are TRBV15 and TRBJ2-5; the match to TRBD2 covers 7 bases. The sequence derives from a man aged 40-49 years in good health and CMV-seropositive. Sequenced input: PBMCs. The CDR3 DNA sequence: TGTGCCACCAGCAATACCGGGGGGGAGACCCAGTACTTC. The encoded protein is CATSNTGGETQYF.